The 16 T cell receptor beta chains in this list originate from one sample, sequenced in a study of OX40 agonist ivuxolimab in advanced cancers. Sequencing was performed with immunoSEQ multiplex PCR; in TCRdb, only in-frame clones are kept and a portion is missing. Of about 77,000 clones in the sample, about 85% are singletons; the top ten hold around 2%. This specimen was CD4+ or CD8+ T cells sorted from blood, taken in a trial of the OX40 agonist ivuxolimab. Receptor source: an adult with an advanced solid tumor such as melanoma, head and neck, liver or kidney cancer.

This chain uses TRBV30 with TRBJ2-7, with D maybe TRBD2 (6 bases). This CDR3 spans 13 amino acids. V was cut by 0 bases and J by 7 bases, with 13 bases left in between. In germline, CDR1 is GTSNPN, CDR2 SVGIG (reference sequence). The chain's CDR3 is CAWSVIGAGEQYF. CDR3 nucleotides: TGTGCCTGGAGTGTGATCGGGGCGGGGGAGCAGTACTTC.

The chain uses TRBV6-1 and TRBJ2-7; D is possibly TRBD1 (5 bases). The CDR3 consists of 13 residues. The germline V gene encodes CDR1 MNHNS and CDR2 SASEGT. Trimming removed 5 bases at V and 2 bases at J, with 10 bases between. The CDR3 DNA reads TGTGCCAGCAGTAAAATACAGGCCTACGAGCAGTACTTC. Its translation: CASSKIQAYEQYF.

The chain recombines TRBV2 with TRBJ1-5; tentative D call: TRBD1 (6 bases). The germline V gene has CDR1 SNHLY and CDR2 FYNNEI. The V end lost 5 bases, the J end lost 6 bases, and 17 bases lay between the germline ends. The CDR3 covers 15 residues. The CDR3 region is CASSRQATVFQPQHF. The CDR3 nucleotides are TGTGCCAGCAGTCGACAGGCCACGGTATTTCAGCCCCAGCATTTT. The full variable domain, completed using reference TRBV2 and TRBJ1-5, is EPEVTQTPSHQVTQMGQEVILRCVPISNHLYFYWYRQILGQKVEFLVSFYNNEISEKSEIFDDQFSVERPDGSNFTLKIRSTKLEDSAMYFCASSRQATVFQPQHFGDGTRLSIL.

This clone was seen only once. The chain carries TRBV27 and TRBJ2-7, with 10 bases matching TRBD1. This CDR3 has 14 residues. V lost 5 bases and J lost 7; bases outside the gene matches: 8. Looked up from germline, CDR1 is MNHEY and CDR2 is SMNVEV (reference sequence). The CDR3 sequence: CASSPDRGRWEQYF. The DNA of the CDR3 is TGTGCCAGCAGTCCCGACAGGGGGCGGTGGGAGCAGTACTTC.

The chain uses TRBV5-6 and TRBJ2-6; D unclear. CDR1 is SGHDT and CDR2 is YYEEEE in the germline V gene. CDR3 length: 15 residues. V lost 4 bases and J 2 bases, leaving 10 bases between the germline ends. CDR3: CASSHDMAGANVLTF. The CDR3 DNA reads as TGTGCCAGCAGCCACGACATGGCTGGGGCCAACGTCCTGACTTTC.

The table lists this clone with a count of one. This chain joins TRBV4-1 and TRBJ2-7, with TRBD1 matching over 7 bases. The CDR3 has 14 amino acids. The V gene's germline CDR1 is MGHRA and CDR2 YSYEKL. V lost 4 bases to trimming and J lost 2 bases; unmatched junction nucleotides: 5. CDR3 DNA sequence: TGCGCCAGCAGCCCGGACAGGTTCGCCTACGAGCAGTACTTC. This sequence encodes CASSPDRFAYEQYF.

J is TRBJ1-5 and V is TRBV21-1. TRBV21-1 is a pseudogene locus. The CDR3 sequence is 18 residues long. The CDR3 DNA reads TGTGCCAGCAGCAAATGGGGGGACCTCCCTTATAGCAATCAGCCCCAGCATTTT. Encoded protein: CASSKWGDLPYSNQPQHF.

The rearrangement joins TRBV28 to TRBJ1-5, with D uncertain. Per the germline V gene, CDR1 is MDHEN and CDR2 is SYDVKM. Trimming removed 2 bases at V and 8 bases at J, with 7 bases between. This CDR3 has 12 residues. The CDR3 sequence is CASSLRLEPQHF. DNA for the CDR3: TGTGCCAGCAGTTTAAGGCTGGAGCCCCAGCATTTT.

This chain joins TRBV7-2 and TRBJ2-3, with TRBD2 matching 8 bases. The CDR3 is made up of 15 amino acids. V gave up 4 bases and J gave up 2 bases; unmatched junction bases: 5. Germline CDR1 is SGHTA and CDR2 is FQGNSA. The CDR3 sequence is CASSSRGGYTDTQYF. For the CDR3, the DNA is TGTGCCAGCAGCTCTCGGGGGGGTTACACAGATACGCAGTATTTT.

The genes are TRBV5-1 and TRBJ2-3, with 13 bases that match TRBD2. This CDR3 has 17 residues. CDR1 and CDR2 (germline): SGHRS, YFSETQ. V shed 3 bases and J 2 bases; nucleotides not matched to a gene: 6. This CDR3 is CASSWGLAGTHTDTQYF. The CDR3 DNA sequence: TGCGCCAGCAGCTGGGGACTAGCGGGGACCCACACAGATACGCAGTATTTT.

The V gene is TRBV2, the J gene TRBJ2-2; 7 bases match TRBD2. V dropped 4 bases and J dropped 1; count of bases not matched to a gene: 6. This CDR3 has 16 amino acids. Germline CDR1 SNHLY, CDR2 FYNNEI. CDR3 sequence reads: CASSVPGTKNTGELFF. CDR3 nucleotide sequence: TGTGCCAGCAGTGTTCCCGGGACTAAGAACACCGGGGAGCTGTTTTTT. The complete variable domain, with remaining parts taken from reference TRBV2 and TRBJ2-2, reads EPEVTQTPSHQVTQMGQEVILRCVPISNHLYFYWYRQILGQKVEFLVSFYNNEISEKSEIFDDQFSVERPDGSNFTLKIRSTKLEDSAMYFCASSVPGTKNTGELFFGEGSRLTVL.

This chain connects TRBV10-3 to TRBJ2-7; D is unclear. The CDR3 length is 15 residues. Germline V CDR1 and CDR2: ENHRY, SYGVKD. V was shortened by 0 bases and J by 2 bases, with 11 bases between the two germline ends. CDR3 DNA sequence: TGTGCCATCAGTGAGTCGTTCCGCTTACCCTACGAGCAGTACTTC. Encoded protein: CAISESFRLPYEQYF.

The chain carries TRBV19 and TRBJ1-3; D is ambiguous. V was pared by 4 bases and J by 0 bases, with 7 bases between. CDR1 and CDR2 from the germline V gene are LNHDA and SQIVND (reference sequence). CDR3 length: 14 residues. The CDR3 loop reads CASSTRGSGNTIYF. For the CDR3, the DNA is TGTGCCAGTAGTACCCGCGGCTCTGGAAACACCATATATTTT.

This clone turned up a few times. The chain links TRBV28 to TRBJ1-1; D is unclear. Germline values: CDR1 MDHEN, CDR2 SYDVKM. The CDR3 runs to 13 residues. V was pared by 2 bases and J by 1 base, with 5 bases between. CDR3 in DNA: TGTGCCAGCAGTTTAGGTCAGAACACTGAAGCTTTCTTT. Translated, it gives CASSLGQNTEAFF.

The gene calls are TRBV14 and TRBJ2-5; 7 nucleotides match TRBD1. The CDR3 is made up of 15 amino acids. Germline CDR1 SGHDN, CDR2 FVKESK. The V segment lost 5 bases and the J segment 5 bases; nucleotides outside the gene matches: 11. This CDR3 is CASSAYRGGVETQYF. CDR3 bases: TGTGCCAGCAGCGCGTACAGGGGTGGTGTGGAGACCCAGTACTTC.

CDR3 DNA sequence: TGTGCCAGCAGCGTATCCGGGACAGGTATCAATGAGCAGTTCTTC. Its translation: CASSVSGTGINEQFF. The chain uses TRBV9 and TRBJ2-1; 8 nucleotides line up with TRBD1. Germline assignment: CDR1 SGDLS and CDR2 YYNGEE. V lost 1 base and J lost 6; bases outside the gene matches: 6. There are 15 residues in the CDR3.